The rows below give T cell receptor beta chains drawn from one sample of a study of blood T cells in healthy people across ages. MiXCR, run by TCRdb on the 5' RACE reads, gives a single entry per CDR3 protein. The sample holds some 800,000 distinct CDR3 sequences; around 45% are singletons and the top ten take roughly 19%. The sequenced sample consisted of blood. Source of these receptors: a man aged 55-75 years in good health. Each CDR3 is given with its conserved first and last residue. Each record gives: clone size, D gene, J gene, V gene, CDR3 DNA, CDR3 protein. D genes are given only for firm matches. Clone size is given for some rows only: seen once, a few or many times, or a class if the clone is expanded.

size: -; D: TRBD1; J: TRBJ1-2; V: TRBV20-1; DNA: TGCAGTGCGGTACAGGGGGTTTTAGGCTACACCTTC; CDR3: CSAVQGVLGYTF
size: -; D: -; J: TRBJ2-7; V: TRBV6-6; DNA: TGTGCCAGCAGTTACCTCGGACAGAAGGGCTCCTACGAGCAGTACTTC; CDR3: CASSYLGQKGSYEQYF
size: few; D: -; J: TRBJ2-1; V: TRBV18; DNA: TGTGCCAGCTCACGGCCGGGCCGAAACCTAGTTGATGAGCAGTTCTTC; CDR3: CASSRPGRNLVDEQFF
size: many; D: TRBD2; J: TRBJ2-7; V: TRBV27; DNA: TGTGCCAGCAGTTTAGCTAGCGGGCTATACGAGCAGTACTTC; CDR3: CASSLASGLYEQYF
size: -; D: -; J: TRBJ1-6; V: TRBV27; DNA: TGTGCCAGCAAGACCGGACAAGTTTCACCCCTCCACTTT; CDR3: CASKTGQVSPLHF
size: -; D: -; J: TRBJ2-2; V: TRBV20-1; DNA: TGCAGTGCTAAAAGTACCGTAGGCGCCGGGGAGCTGTTTTTT; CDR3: CSAKSTVGAGELFF
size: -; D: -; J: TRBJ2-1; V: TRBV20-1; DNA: TGCAGTGCTCATAACAATGAGCAGTTCTTC; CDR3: CSAHNNEQFF
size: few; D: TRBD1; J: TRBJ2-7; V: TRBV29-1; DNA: TGCAGCGTGGCAAGGCAGGGGGCCGCCTACGAGCAGTACTTC; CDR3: CSVARQGAAYEQYF
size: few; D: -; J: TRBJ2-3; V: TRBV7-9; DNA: TGTGCCAGCAGCCAAGGACAACCGGGCACAGATACGCAGTATTTT; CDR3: CASSQGQPGTDTQYF
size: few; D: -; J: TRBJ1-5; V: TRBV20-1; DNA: TGCAGTGCTAGAGCAGGGTATGGCAATCAGCCCCAGCATTTT; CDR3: CSARAGYGNQPQHF
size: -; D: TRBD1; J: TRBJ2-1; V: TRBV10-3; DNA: TGTGCCATTACGGAAACAGGGGACAATGAGCAGTTCTTC; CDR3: CAITETGDNEQFF
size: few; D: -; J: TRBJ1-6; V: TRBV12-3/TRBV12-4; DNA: TGTGCCAGCAGTGGCGGGCCTCATAATTCACCCCTCCACTTT; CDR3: CASSGGPHNSPLHF
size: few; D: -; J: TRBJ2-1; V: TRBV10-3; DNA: TGTGCCATCAGTGAAGGACAGGAGGGAAACAATGAGCAGTTCTTC; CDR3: CAISEGQEGNNEQFF
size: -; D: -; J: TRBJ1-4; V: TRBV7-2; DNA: TGTGCCAGCAGCTTACAGGCCTCTAATGAAAAACTGTTTTTT; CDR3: CASSLQASNEKLFF
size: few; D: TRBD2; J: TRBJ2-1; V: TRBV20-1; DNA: TGCAGTCAAGGGAGGGGCCATGAGCAGTTCTTC; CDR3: CSQGRGHEQFF
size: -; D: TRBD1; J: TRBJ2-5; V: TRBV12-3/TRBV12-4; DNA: TGTGCCAGCAGACGAGGACAGGGGGTAGAGACCCAGTACTTC; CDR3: CASRRGQGVETQYF
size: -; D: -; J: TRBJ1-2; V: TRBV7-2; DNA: TGTGCCAGCAGCATTCAGGGGTCGGATGGCTACACCTTC; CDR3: CASSIQGSDGYTF
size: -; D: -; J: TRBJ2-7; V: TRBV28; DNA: TGTGCCAGCAGTTTAGGGTCAGGCGAAGGGTACGAGCAGTACTTC; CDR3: CASSLGSGEGYEQYF
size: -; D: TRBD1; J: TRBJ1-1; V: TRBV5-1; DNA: TGCGCCAGCAGCTTTTCAGGGGGCACGCCTGAAGCTTTCTTT; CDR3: CASSFSGGTPEAFF
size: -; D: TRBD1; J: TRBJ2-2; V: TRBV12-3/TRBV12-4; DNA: TGTGCCAGCAGTTTAGCAAGGGGGACAGGGGGCCCCGGGGAGCTGTTTTTT; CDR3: CASSLARGTGGPGELFF
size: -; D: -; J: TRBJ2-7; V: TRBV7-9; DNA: TGTGCCAGCAGAGACCGGGACAATCCCCACGAGCAGTACTTC; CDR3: CASRDRDNPHEQYF
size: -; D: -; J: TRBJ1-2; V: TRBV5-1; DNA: TGCGCCAGCAGCTTGGATGCAGCTAACTATGGCTACACCTTC; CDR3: CASSLDAANYGYTF
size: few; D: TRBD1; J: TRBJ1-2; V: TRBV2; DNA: TGTGCCATACGGACAGGATCAGGTTATGGCTACACCTTC; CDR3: CAIRTGSGYGYTF
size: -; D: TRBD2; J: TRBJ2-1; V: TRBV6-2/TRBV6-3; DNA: TGTGCCAGCAGTTACCCAGCGGGGGGTGGGTTCTTC; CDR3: CASSYPAGGGFF
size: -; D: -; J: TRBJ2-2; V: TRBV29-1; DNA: TGCAGCGTTGCGACAGGCGACACGAACACCGGGGAGCTGTTTTTT; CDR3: CSVATGDTNTGELFF
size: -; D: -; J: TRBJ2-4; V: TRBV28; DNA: TGTGCCAGCAGGAAAGCCAAAAACATTCAGTACTTC; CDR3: CASRKAKNIQYF
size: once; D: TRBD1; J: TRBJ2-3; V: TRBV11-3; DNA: TGTGCCAGCAGCTCGGGACAGGGGTCCAGACTACTCACAGATACGCAGTATTTT; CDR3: CASSSGQGSRLLTDTQYF
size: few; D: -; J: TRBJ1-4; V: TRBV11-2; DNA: TGTGCCAGCAGCCCCCGACAGCCAAATAATGAAAAACTGTTTTTT; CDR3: CASSPRQPNNEKLFF
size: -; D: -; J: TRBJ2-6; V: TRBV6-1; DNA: TGTGCCAGCAGCCCCGTTTTTAGGGGAGGTGGTGGGGCCAACGTCCTGACTTTC; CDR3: CASSPVFRGGGGANVLTF
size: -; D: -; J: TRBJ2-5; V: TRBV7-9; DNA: TGTGCCAGCAGCTACAATCCGACTAGCCAAGAGACCCAGTACTTC; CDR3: CASSYNPTSQETQYF
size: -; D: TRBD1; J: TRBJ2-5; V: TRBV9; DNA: TGTGCCAGCAGCGTCGACAGGGGCCCCCAAGAGACCCAGTACTTC; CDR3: CASSVDRGPQETQYF
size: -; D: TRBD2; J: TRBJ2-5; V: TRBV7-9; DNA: TGTGCCAGCAGCCCAGGGGAGACTAGCGGGGCCGATGAGACCCAGTACTTC; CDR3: CASSPGETSGADETQYF
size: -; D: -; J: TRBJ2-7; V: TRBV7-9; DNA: TGTGCCAGCAGCTTAAGGGCGGCTTCCAGAGGGGTCGAGCAGTACTTC; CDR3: CASSLRAASRGVEQYF
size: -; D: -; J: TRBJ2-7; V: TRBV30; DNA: TGTGCCTGGGGGCGGGATAATTACGAGCAGTACTTC; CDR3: CAWGRDNYEQYF
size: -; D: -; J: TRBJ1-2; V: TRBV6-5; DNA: TGTGCCAGCAGTGGCAGGGACGGAACGTATGGCTACACCTTC; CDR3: CASSGRDGTYGYTF
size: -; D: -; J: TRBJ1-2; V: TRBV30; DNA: TGTGCCTTCAGGGGAGTAAGAGGCTACACCTTC; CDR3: CAFRGVRGYTF
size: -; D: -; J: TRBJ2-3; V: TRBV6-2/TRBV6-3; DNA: TGTGCCAGCAGTTACGGACAGCGGGATACGCAGTATTTT; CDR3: CASSYGQRDTQYF
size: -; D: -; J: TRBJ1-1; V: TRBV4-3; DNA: TGCGCCAGCAGCCCGGACGCTTTGTTGGGCACTGAAGCTTTCTTT; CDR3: CASSPDALLGTEAFF